These T cell receptor beta chains were read from a single sample in a study of OX40 agonist ivuxolimab in advanced cancers. Some clones are missing from TCRdb's copy, which holds only in-frame ones; the method was immunoSEQ multiplex PCR. Among about 58,000 clones listed, roughly nine tenths were seen once. The sequencing here drew on CD4+ or CD8+ T cells sorted from blood, taken in a trial of the OX40 agonist ivuxolimab. These receptors all come from an adult with an advanced solid tumor such as melanoma, head and neck, liver or kidney cancer. The CDR3 runs from the conserved cysteine through the conserved F or W. Not all rows give a size; the values are once, few, many and, for expanded clones, a class.

clone size | V gene | CDR3 protein
- | TRBV28 | CASSLASPYNEQFF
- | TRBV19 | CASSILPRAEQYF
- | TRBV4-1 | CASKGTGGSEQFF
- | TRBV30 | CAWSPSPGRRAEKLFF
- | TRBV5-1 | CASSPEGRGNTIYF
once | TRBV28 | CASATSGETQYF
once | TRBV28 | CASSSQWDGNTEAFF
- | TRBV5-1 | CASSILPGQGFHEQYF
- | TRBV5-3 | CARSLGSGQSGYTF
- | TRBV2 | CASSEGASGNTGELFF
- | TRBV14 | CASSQSAGSGSEQYF
few | TRBV6-5 | CASSFGTGNTGELFF
once | TRBV23-1 | CASSQAGTPEGHYEQFF
- | TRBV5-1 | CASSPSGSSYNEQFF
- | TRBV4-2 | CASSQVRDTGELFF
- | TRBV2 | CASGMTGGNQPQHF
- | TRBV28 | CASSLRALNEQFF
- | TRBV28 | CASSFPGLAHNEQFF